A single sample is the source of the 19 T cell receptor beta chains below, sequenced in a study of CD39 and CD103 CD8 tumor-infiltrating T cells. Clones were sequenced by immunoSEQ multiplex PCR, and TCRdb holds only the in-frame ones, with some missing. This table has approximately 600 clones, roughly 66% appearing once. The sample taken for sequencing was CD39- CD103+ CD8+ T cells sorted from the tumor. The subset is: CD103+CD39- single-positive CD45RA- CD8 T cells. Every receptor here comes from a human donor with head and neck squamous cell carcinoma.

The V call is TRBV5-6, the J call TRBJ1-2; D ambiguous. V lost 1 base, J lost 4 bases, and 11 bases lay in between. This CDR3 has 14 residues. Germline V gene data show CDR1 as SGHDT and CDR2 as YYEEEE. The CDR3 DNA reads as TGTGCCAGCAGCTTGTGGGAGGGTACCTATGGCTACACCTTC. This encodes CASSLWEGTYGYTF.

The chain links TRBV4-1 to TRBJ1-2, with D maybe TRBD1 (6 bases). CDR1 and CDR2 from the germline V gene are MGHRA and YSYEKL. The V end was cut by 2 bases, the J end by 0 bases, with 10 bases between. The length of the CDR3 is 15 residues. CDR3 sequence (DNA): TGCGCCAGCAGCCAAACAGGGCTCACTAACTATGGCTACACCTTC. Protein: CASSQTGLTNYGYTF.

This clone was detected a few times. V and J are TRBV10-1 and TRBJ1-6; 7 bases align to TRBD1. The CDR3 consists of 13 residues. Germline CDR1 reads WNHNN; CDR2 reads SYGVQD (reference sequence). V lost 3 bases and J lost 9; bases outside the gene matches: 2. The CDR3 loop is CASSEGGGSPLHF. The CDR3 coding sequence is TGCGCCAGCAGTGAAGGGGGCGGTTCACCCCTCCACTTT.

The sample holds a few counts of this clone. This CDR3 reads CASSLVVSPPEQYF. In nucleotides, the CDR3 is TGTGCCAGCAGCTTAGTAGTTAGTCCCCCCGAGCAGTACTTC. The V call is TRBV7-2, the J call TRBJ2-7, with D hard to call. The V gene's germline CDR1 is SGHTA and CDR2 FQGNSA. This CDR3 has 14 amino acids. V lost 1 base to trimming and J lost 6 bases, with 13 bases between them.

A few counts support this clone. This sequence joins TRBV2 and TRBJ2-7, with D perhaps being TRBD1 or TRBD2 (5 bases each). This CDR3 comprises 14 residues. With 3 bases removed from V and 3 bases from J, the gap between germline ends came to 12 bases. Germline-derived CDR1 and CDR2 are SNHLY and FYNNEI. The CDR3 sequence: CASSEGPTYYEQYF. Written as DNA, the CDR3 is TGTGCCAGCAGTGAGGGACCCACTTACTACGAGCAGTACTTC.

The rearrangement joins TRBV21-1 to TRBJ2-7; TRBD1, the table's D call, lacks a check against the DNA. TRBV21-1 is described as a pseudogene. This CDR3 comprises 14 residues. As DNA, the CDR3 is TGTGCCAGCAGCAAATCCACAGGGTTAGGGGAGCAGTACTTC. The encoded protein is CASSKSTGLGEQYF.

The V call is TRBV7-6, the J call TRBJ2-7, with 8 bases that match TRBD2. The CDR3 consists of 15 residues. From germline, CDR1 is SGHVS and CDR2 FNYEAQ. V was clipped by 5 bases and J by 2 bases; unmatched bases: 8. The CDR3: CASSIGGLGAYEQYF. CDR3 in DNA: TGTGCCAGCAGCATAGGGGGACTAGGGGCCTACGAGCAGTACTTC.

CDR3 bases: TGTGCCAGCAGCGCAGGGGTGGGCGACGGCTATGGCTACACCTTC. This sequence encodes CASSAGVGDGYGYTF. This chain uses TRBV7-4 with TRBJ1-2; the D gene is possibly TRBD1 (6 bases). Trimming removed 5 bases at V and 4 bases at J, with 17 bases between. The CDR3 length is 15 residues. The germline V gene encodes CDR1 SGHVT and CDR2 SQSDAQ.

The chain carries TRBV12-5 and TRBJ1-1; D is unclear. V was pared by 0 bases and J by 1 base, with 12 bases between. This CDR3 has 16 amino acids. Germline V gives CDR1 LGHNT, CDR2 FRNRAP. The CDR3 loop is CASGLVHDRSNTEAFF. CDR3 sequence (DNA): TGTGCTAGTGGTTTGGTACATGACCGATCGAACACTGAAGCTTTCTTT.

This clone was detected a few times. The chain recombines TRBV15 with TRBJ1-2; possibly TRBD1 for D (6 bases). Looked up from germline, CDR1 is LNHNV and CDR2 is YYDKDF (reference sequence). The CDR3 runs to 13 residues. The V gene lost 10 bases and the J gene lost 4 bases, with 16 bases spanning the gap. CDR3 amino acids: CAISQGFGYGYTF. In nucleotides, the CDR3 is TGTGCCATCTCACAGGGTTTCGGCTATGGCTACACCTTC.

This chain connects TRBV5-6 to TRBJ2-1; D is possibly TRBD2 (5 bases). V shed 4 bases and J shed 5 bases, with 13 bases lying between them. The CDR3 sequence is 14 residues long. Germline lookup yields CDR1 SGHDT and CDR2 YYEEEE. The CDR3 loop reads CASSRAGSDNEQFF. In DNA, the CDR3 is TGTGCCAGCAGCAGGGCTGGGAGCGACAATGAGCAGTTCTTC.

CDR3 residues: CSVPAGVSLNTEAFF. CDR3 nucleotide sequence: TGCAGCGTCCCCGCCGGGGTCAGTTTGAACACTGAAGCTTTCTTT. The chain recombines TRBV29-1 with TRBJ1-1; D remains unclear. Germline V gene sequence: CDR1 SQVTM, CDR2 ANQGSEA. The CDR3 is 15 amino acids. The ends were cut back, 6 bases at V and 0 bases at J, with 17 bases in the middle.

V and J are TRBV4-1 and TRBJ1-4, with 7 bases identical to TRBD1. Germline V gene sequence: CDR1 MGHRA, CDR2 YSYEKL. The trim removed 3 bases at V and 8 bases at J, leaving 6 bases unmatched. The CDR3 sequence is 14 residues long. The CDR3 sequence is CASSHRTGGEKLFF. The CDR3 bases are TGCGCCAGCAGCCACCGGACAGGCGGCGAAAAACTGTTTTTT.

J is TRBJ1-1 and V is TRBV10-1; D unclear. Germline V gives CDR1 WNHNN, CDR2 SYGVQD (reference sequence). Trimming left V 0 bases short and J 4 bases short, with 18 bases between. The CDR3 consists of 17 residues. The CDR3 sequence: CASSESVPGAKGTEAFF. The CDR3 coding sequence is TGCGCCAGCAGTGAGTCAGTTCCAGGTGCGAAGGGCACTGAAGCTTTCTTT.

This clone was found a few times. This chain joins TRBV7-2 and TRBJ2-7; tentatively, D is TRBD2 (5 bases). Germline CDR1 and CDR2: SGHTA and FQGNSA. The germline V and J ends were trimmed by 3 bases and 3 bases, with 9 bases remaining between them. The CDR3 length is 13 residues. This chain's CDR3 is CASSFGIVYEQYF. The CDR3 nucleotides read TGTGCCAGCAGCTTCGGGATCGTCTACGAGCAGTACTTC.

The chain combines TRBV28 with TRBJ2-3; D call uncertain. The CDR3 length is 17 residues. Germline lookup yields CDR1 MDHEN and CDR2 SYDVKM. With 5 bases removed from V and 4 bases from J, the gap between germline ends came to 22 bases. DNA for the CDR3: TGTGCCAGCAGTCATTTGGGCTCAGACGTCATCTCAGATACGCAGTATTTT. Protein product: CASSHLGSDVISDTQYF.

V usage is TRBV5-4 and J usage is TRBJ2-7; the match to TRBD2 covers 8 bases. Germline V gene sequence: CDR1 SGHNT, CDR2 YYREEE (reference sequence). CDR3 length: 15 residues. V was pared by 4 bases and J by 5 bases, with 11 bases of the junction left unmatched. The CDR3, as DNA: TGTGCCAGCAGCATCGAAGCGGGAGAAAATAACGAGCAGTACTTC. This encodes CASSIEAGENNEQYF.

This chain links TRBV6-1 with TRBJ1-5, with TRBD1 matching 7 bases. CDR3 length equals 15 residues. V shed 1 base and J 8 bases; nucleotides not matched to a gene: 8. The germline CDR1 and CDR2 sequences are MNHNS and SASEGT. The CDR3 spells CASSEGTGESKPQHF. In nucleotides, the CDR3 is TGTGCCAGCAGTGAAGGTACAGGGGAGTCAAAGCCCCAGCATTTT.

The chain uses TRBV27 and TRBJ2-7; tentative D call: TRBD2 (6 bases). Trimming removed 5 bases at V and 2 bases at J, with 16 bases between. Germline V lookup: CDR1 MNHEY, CDR2 SMNVEV (reference sequence). The CDR3 is 15 amino acids. This CDR3 is CASSITGTLTYEQYF. The CDR3 DNA reads TGTGCCAGCAGTATAACCGGGACTTTAACCTACGAGCAGTACTTC.